Below, 14 T cell receptor beta chains from the same sample are listed, as sequenced in a study of spatial heterogeneity in lung cancer (dated by TCRdb to about 2019). The time point label corresponds to: sample taken at primary tumor resection. What these receptors recognize is not known. Paper-wide results and their limitations: A correlation was observed between the number of expanded intratumoral alpha and beta TCRs and the tumor nonsynonymous mutation count.

Libraries came from 5' RACE. Data came from a NextSeq 500. TCRdb trimmed the raw reads at Q25, called clones with MiXCR and kept productive beta chains. All rows with the same CDR3 protein become a single entry with the most common DNA and genes. The sample profile shows about 100,000 distinct CDR3 sequences; approximately 4% of them were found once. Around 20% of the sample is in the top ten clones. The sequencing here drew on lung tumor tissue, taken at surgery. All receptors derive from a male donor with early-stage non-small cell lung cancer.

At least ten counts were recorded for this clonotype. The chain links TRBV12-5 to TRBJ2-1, with D hard to call. The V end lost 0 bases, the J end lost 8 bases, and 8 bases lay between the germline ends. Germline lookup yields CDR1 LGHNT and CDR2 FRNRAP. CDR3 length: 13 residues. The DNA of the CDR3 is TGTGCTAGTGGTTTGGTAGTCGCGGATGAGCAGTTCTTC. It specifies CASGLVVADEQFF. Together with reference TRBV12-5 and TRBJ2-1, the CDR3 gives the full variable domain: DARVTQTPRHKVTEMGQEVTMRCQPILGHNTVFWYRQTMMQGLELLAYFRNRAPLDDSGMPKDRFSAEMPDATLATLKIQPSEPRDSAVYFCASGLVVADEQFFGPGTRLTVL.

This clonotype was counted a few times. This sequence joins TRBV5-4 and TRBJ1-1, with unresolved D. V lost 0 bases and J 1 base, leaving 10 bases between the germline ends. CDR1 and CDR2 (germline): SGHNT, YYREEE (reference sequence). This CDR3 comprises 15 residues. The CDR3 spells CASSLDLTENTEAFF. CDR3 nucleotides: TGTGCCAGCAGCTTGGATTTGACTGAGAACACTGAAGCTTTCTTT.

This clonotype was observed a handful of times. V and J are TRBV11-2 and TRBJ2-6, with 7 bases fitting TRBD1. The ends lost 5 bases at V and 5 bases at J; junction bases unmatched: 9. The CDR3 has 16 amino acids. Germline values: CDR1 SGHAT, CDR2 FQNNGV. CDR3: CASSPWDSLWANVLTF. The CDR3 coding sequence is TGTGCCAGCAGCCCCTGGGACAGTCTCTGGGCCAACGTCCTGACTTTC.

This clonotype appeared many times. The chain uses TRBV6-5 and TRBJ2-1, with D perhaps assigned TRBD1 or TRBD2 (5 bases each). Between the trimmed V and J ends, which lost 6 bases and 6 bases, there was a span of 15 bases. The CDR3 is 14 residues long. Germline CDR1 MNHEY, CDR2 SVGAGI. CDR3 coding DNA: TGTGCCAGCAGAAGTGGGGGTATCGGCAATGAGCAGTTCTTC. Protein: CASRSGGIGNEQFF.

This chain uses TRBV28 with TRBJ2-5; 7 bases map to TRBD2. V dropped 5 bases and J dropped 0; count of bases not matched to a gene: 9. The CDR3 consists of 16 residues. Germline CDR1 is MDHEN and CDR2 is SYDVKM. CDR3 amino acids: CASSRRDYQYQETQYF. CDR3 nucleotide sequence: TGTGCCAGCAGTCGCAGGGACTACCAGTACCAAGAGACCCAGTACTTC.

This clonotype showed up many times. V gene TRBV3-1 combines with J gene TRBJ2-1; D is perhaps TRBD2 (5 bases). Trimming removed 0 bases from V and 5 bases from J, with 14 bases in between. Per germline, CDR1 LGHDT and CDR2 YNNKEL (reference sequence). The CDR3 spans 16 residues. CDR3 sequence: CASSQDISGTNNEQFF. CDR3 DNA: TGTGCCAGCAGCCAAGATATAAGCGGAACAAACAATGAGCAGTTCTTC.

The table lists this clonotype with many counts. The gene calls are TRBV3-1 and TRBJ2-5, with D perhaps given as TRBD1 or TRBD2 (6 bases each). From germline, CDR1 is LGHDT and CDR2 YNNKEL (reference sequence). The CDR3 contains 15 residues. Trimming cost V 1 base and J 4 bases, with 13 bases left between them. The CDR3 region has the DNA TGTGCCAGCAGCCAAGCGTTGGGGGGCCGAGAGACCCAGTACTTC. Its protein product is CASSQALGGRETQYF.

The table lists this clonotype with many counts. This chain connects TRBV7-9 to TRBJ2-7, with a possible D match to TRBD2 (6 bases). V gave up 0 bases and J gave up 2 bases, with 11 bases separating them. Germline-derived CDR1 and CDR2 are SEHNR and FQNEAQ (reference sequence). This CDR3 spans 15 amino acids. The CDR3 DNA follows: TGTGCCAGCAGCTTAGCGTCCCTAGCGACCTACGAGCAGTACTTC. As protein: CASSLASLATYEQYF.

This clonotype is deemed medium-sized. The chain is built from TRBV28 and TRBJ1-1; no definite D call. The CDR3 length is 15 residues. The V gene's germline CDR1 is MDHEN and CDR2 SYDVKM. V lost 5 bases, J lost 0 bases, and 13 bases lay in between. The CDR3 here is CASSPHWRMNTEAFF. The CDR3 coding sequence is TGTGCCAGCAGTCCTCACTGGAGGATGAACACTGAAGCTTTCTTT.

This clonotype was detected ten times or more. The chain recombines TRBV20-1 with TRBJ2-7; TRBD2 is a possible D gene (5 bases). Trimming cost V 6 bases and J 5 bases, with 17 bases left between them. Germline CDR1 and CDR2: DFQATT and SNEGSKA (reference sequence). CDR3 length: 13 amino acids. The CDR3 sequence: CSASTTPEDEQYF. The CDR3 nucleotides read TGCAGTGCCTCGACTACGCCTGAGGACGAGCAGTACTTC.

This clonotype appeared many times. The V gene is TRBV14, the J gene TRBJ1-1; TRBD1 might be the D (6 bases). The CDR3 is made up of 15 amino acids. Germline assignment: CDR1 SGHDN and CDR2 FVKESK. Trimming cost V 2 bases and J 3 bases, with 13 bases left between them. The CDR3 sequence is CASSQRGNADTEAFF. The CDR3 DNA sequence: TGTGCCAGCAGCCAAAGGGGGAATGCGGACACTGAAGCTTTCTTT.

The sample holds many counts of this clonotype. The rearrangement joins TRBV10-3 to TRBJ2-1; a possible D gene is TRBD2 (5 bases). The CDR3 runs 16 residues. Germline values: CDR1 ENHRY, CDR2 SYGVKD. The V gene lost 8 bases and the J gene lost 8 bases, with 25 bases spanning the gap. The CDR3, as DNA: TGTGCCATCGGAACCTCGACGGCGGGCCATATCGATGAGCAGTTCTTC. Amino acids: CAIGTSTAGHIDEQFF.

This clonotype was seen many times. The chain recombines TRBV28 with TRBJ2-7; 7 nucleotides align to TRBD1. The V gene end was trimmed by 5 bases and the J gene end by 3 bases; junction bases not matched to a gene: 19. Germline loops: CDR1 MDHEN, CDR2 SYDVKM. CDR3 length: 18 residues. CDR3: CASSISRDSYDRFYEQYF. Here the CDR3 DNA reads TGTGCCAGCAGTATATCCCGGGACAGCTACGACCGATTCTACGAGCAGTACTTC.

The table lists this clonotype with many counts. The gene calls are TRBV28 and TRBJ2-5; D is ambiguous. Germline values: CDR1 MDHEN, CDR2 SYDVKM. The CDR3 runs 15 residues. Trimming pared 6 bases from V and 2 bases from J, leaving 16 bases between. CDR3: CASSSPFLFQETQYF. The CDR3 DNA follows: TGTGCCAGCAGCTCACCTTTTCTGTTTCAAGAGACCCAGTACTTC.